The table lists the clone carrying this T cell receptor beta chain with a count of one. Antigen: not known. The data belong to a study of blood T cells in healthy people across ages. Overall study findings and caveats: Age brought a roughly linear fall in TCR beta diversity measured per million T cells. Estimates drawn from one million T cells were deemed to understate diversity.

The authors ran a second PCR of 7 to 11 cycles using a sample-barcoded 5' primer and a J-beta primer mix. TCRdb reprocessed the 5' RACE reads with MiXCR, giving one entry per CDR3 protein. The table includes more than 700,000 distinct CDR3 sequences, around half detected once. The sample, about 9.2 milliliters of peripheral blood, was drawn from each donor. At least 6 micrograms of total RNA were extracted per sample. The CDR3 loop spans 15 amino acids. Germline V gene sequence: CDR1 SGHAT, CDR2 FQNNGV. The trim removed 5 bases at V and 2 bases at J, leaving 6 bases unmatched. The clonotype comes from an elderly man in good health. The sample comprised blood. This chain links TRBV11-2 with TRBJ2-1; TRBD2 agrees at 7 bases. The CDR3 loop is CASSPRSGTYNEQFF. In DNA, the CDR3 is TGTGCCAGCAGCCCCCGAAGCGGGACCTACAATGAGCAGTTCTTC.